This T cell receptor (beta chain) was captured by sequencing in a study of cytomegalovirus exposure and HLA in healthy donors. The CDR3 length is 12 residues. The germline V gene has CDR1 MNHNY and CDR2 SVGAGI (reference sequence). V was clipped by 5 bases and J by 8 bases, with 12 bases between them. With 60 Vbeta and 13 Jbeta primers, the PCR was carried out. Assay used: immunoSEQ multiplex PCR; TCRdb lists only in-frame clones, some missing. The data contain some 150,000 clones, roughly 79% of them singletons. This receptor was taken from a woman in her fifties or sixties in good health and CMV-seronegative. This sequence joins TRBV6-6 and TRBJ2-5; the D gene is possibly TRBD2 (5 bases). Sequenced sample: PBMCs. The CDR3 region has the DNA TGTGCCAGCAGTCCCGGTCTAGCCACCCAGTACTTC. This gives the protein CASSPGLATQYF.